This T cell receptor beta chain came from a study of shared clonotypes between healthy human individuals. This CDR3 has 16 amino acids. With 6 bases removed from V and 0 bases from J, the gap between germline ends came to 16 bases. The germline CDR1 and CDR2 sequences are SGHDT and YYEEEE. Tens of thousands of T cell genomes, or around 200 ng DNA, went into the sorted-subset replicate PCRs. Clones were read by immunoSEQ multiplex PCR, and TCRdb kept only the in-frame ones, dropping some. The sample gives approximately 980,000 clones, about three quarters of which show up once; over 1.3% is in the top ten.

Sequenced input: memory CD4+ T cells sorted from blood. Subset meaning: CD45RA-negative fraction. The V and J genes are TRBV5-6 and TRBJ1-5, with TRBD1 as a possible D gene (6 bases). The receptor was isolated from a man aged 18-30 years in good health. CDR3 loop: CASNRRDTLSNQPQHF. The CDR3 DNA reads as TGTGCCAGCAACCGGAGGGACACTCTTAGCAATCAGCCCCAGCATTTT.